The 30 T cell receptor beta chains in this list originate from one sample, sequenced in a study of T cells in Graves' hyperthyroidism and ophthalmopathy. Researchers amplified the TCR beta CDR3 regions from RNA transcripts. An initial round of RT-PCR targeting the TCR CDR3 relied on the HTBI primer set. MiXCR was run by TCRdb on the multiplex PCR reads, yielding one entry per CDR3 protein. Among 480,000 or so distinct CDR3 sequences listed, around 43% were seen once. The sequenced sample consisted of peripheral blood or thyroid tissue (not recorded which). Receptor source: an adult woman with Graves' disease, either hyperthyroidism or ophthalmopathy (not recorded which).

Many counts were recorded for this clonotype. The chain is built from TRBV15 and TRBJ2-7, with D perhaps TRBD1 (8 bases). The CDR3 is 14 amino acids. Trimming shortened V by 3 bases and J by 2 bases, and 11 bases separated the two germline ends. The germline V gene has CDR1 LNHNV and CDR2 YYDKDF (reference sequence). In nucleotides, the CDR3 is TGTGCCACCAGCAGCACAGGGGGGGCCTACGAGCAGTACTTC. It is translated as CATSSTGGAYEQYF.

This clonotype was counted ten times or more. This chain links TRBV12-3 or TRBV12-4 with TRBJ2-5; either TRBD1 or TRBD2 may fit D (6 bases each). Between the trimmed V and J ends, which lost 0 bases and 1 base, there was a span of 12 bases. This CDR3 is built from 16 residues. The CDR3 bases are TGTGCCAGCAGTTTAGCGTCAAGGGGGGTCCAAGAGACCCAGTACTTC. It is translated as CASSLASRGVQETQYF.

This CDR3 is CARLDGETQYF. The DNA of the CDR3 is TGTGCCAGACTGGACGGAGAGACCCAGTACTTC. The rearrangement uses TRBV2 and TRBJ2-5; D unresolved. V dropped 9 bases and J dropped 4 bases, with 9 bases sitting between them. The CDR3 extends over 11 amino acids. Germline assignment: CDR1 SNHLY and CDR2 FYNNEI.

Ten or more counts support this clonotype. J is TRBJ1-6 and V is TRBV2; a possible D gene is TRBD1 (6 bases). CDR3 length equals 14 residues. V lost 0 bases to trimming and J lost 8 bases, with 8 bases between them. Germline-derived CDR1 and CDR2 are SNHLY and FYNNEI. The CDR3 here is CASSEAQGYSPLHF. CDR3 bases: TGTGCCAGCAGTGAAGCACAGGGATATTCACCCCTCCACTTT.

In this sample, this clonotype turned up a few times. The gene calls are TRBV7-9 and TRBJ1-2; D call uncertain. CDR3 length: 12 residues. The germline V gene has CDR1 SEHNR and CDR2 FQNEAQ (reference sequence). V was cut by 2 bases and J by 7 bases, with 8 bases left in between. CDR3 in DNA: TGTGCCAGCAGCTTACTCCTCGGTGGCTACACCTTC. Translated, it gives CASSLLLGGYTF.

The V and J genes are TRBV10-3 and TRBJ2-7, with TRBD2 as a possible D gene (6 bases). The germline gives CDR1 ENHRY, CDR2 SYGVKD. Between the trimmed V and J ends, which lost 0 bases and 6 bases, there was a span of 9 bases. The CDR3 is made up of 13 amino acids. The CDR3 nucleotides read TGTGCCATCAGTGAGTCGGTGGGAGGCGAGCAGTACTTC. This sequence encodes CAISESVGGEQYF.

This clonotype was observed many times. DNA of the CDR3: TGTGCCAGCAGTGAATCCGGACAGGGCTGGGAAAAACTGTTTTTT. Translated: CASSESGQGWEKLFF. The chain carries TRBV6-1 and TRBJ1-4; 8 nucleotides agree with TRBD1. CDR1 MNHNS and CDR2 SASEGT come from the germline V gene. V gave up 2 bases and J gave up 8 bases; unmatched junction bases: 7. This CDR3 has 15 residues.

The CDR3 loop reads CASSSGATSGSYEQYF. DNA for the CDR3: TGTGCCAGCAGCTCCGGGGCGACTAGCGGGAGCTACGAGCAGTACTTC. This chain links TRBV7-2 with TRBJ2-7; 12 bases line up with TRBD2. Germline assignment: CDR1 SGHTA and CDR2 FQGNSA. Losses at the gene ends were 4 bases for V and 3 bases for J; bases not matched to a gene: 7. This CDR3 contains 16 residues. Full variable domain (missing parts from reference TRBV7-2 and TRBJ2-7): GAGVSQSPSNKVTEKGKDVELRCDPISGHTALYWYRQSLGQGLEFLIYFQGNSAPDKSGLPSDRFSAERTGGSVSTLTIQRTQQEDSAVYLCASSSGATSGSYEQYFGPGTRLTVT.

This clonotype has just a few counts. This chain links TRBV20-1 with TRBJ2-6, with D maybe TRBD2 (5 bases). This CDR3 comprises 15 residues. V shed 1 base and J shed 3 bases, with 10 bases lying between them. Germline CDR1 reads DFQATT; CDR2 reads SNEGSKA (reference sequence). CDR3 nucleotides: TGCAGTGCTAGAGTTTGGAGCGGTGGGGCCAACGTCCTGACTTTC. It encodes CSARVWSGGANVLTF.

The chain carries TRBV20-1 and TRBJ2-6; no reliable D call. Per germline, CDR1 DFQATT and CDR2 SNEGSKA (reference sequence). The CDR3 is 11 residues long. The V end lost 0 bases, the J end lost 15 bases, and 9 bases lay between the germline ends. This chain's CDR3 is CSARDDEDLTF. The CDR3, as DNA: TGCAGTGCTAGAGATGATGAGGACCTGACTTTC.

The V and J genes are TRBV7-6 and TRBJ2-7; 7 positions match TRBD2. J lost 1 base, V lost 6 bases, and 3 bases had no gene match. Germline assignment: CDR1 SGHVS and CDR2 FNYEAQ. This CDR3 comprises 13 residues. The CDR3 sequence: CASRGRASYEQYF. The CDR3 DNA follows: TGTGCCAGCAGAGGGAGGGCGTCCTACGAGCAGTACTTC.

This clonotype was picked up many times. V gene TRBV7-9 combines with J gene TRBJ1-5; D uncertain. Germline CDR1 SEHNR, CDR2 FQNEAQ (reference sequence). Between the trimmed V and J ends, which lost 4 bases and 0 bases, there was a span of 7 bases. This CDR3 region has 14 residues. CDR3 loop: CASSSSDSNQPQHF. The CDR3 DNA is TGTGCCAGCAGCTCCTCGGATAGCAATCAGCCCCAGCATTTT.

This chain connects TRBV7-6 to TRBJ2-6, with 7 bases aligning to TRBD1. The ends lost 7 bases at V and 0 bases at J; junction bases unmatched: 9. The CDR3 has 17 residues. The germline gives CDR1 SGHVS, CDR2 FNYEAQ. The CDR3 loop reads CASNPGQTISGANVLTF. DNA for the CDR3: TGTGCCAGCAATCCGGGACAGACGATCTCTGGGGCCAACGTCCTGACTTTC.

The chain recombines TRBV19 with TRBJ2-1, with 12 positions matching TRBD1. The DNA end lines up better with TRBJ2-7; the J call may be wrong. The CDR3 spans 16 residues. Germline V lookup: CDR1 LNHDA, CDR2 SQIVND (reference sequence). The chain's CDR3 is CASSTGRGTGGHEQYF. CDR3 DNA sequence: TGTGCCAGTAGTACCGGAAGAGGGACAGGGGGCCACGAGCAGTACTTC.

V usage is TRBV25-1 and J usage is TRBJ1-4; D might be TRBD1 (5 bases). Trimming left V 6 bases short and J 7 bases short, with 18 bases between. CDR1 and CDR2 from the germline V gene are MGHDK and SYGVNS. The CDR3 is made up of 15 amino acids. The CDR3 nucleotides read TGTGCCAGCAGCCAGCGGGACGTCTTGGGTGAAAAACTGTTTTTT. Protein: CASSQRDVLGEKLFF.

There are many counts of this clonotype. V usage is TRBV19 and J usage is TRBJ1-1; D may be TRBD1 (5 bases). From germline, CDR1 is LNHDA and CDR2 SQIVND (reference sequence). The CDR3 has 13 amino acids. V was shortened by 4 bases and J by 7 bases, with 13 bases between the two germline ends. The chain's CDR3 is CASSRTRGSEAFF. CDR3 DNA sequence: TGTGCCAGTAGTAGGACAAGAGGTAGTGAAGCTTTCTTT.

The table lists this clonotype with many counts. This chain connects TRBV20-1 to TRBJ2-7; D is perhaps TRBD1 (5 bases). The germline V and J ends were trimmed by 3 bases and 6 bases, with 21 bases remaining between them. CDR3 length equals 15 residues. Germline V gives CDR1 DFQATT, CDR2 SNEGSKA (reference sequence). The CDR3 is CSASPSARASREQYF. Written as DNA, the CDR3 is TGCAGTGCTAGTCCTTCGGCCAGGGCCTCCCGCGAGCAGTACTTC.

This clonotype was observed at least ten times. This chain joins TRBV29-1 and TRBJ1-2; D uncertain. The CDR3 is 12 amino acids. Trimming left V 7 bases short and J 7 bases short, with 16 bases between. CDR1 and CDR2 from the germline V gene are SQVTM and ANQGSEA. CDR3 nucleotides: TGCAGCGCCCTGCGGGGTCAGTCTGGCTACACCTTC. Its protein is CSALRGQSGYTF.

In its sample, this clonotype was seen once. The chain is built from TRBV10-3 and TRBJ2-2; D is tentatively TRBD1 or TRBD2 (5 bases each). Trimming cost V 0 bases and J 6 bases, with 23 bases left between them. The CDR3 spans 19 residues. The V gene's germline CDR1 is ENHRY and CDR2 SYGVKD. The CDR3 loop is CAISESNRQTSEGPGELFF. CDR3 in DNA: TGTGCCATCAGTGAGTCGAATCGACAGACATCAGAGGGGCCCGGGGAGCTGTTTTTT.

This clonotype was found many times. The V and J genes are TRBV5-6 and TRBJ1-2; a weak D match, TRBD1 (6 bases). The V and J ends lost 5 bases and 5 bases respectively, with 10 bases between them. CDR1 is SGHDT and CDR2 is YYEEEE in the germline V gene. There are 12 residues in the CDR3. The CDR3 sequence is CASSDRRYGYTF. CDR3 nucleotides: TGTGCCAGCAGTGACAGGCGGTATGGCTACACCTTC.

The CDR3 nucleotides are TGTGCCAGCAGCTTATCGGGACGCAGCCTGTTTTTT. This codes for CASSLSGRSLFF. This sequence joins TRBV7-6 and TRBJ1-4; TRBD1 is a possible D gene (5 bases). The V and J ends lost 2 bases and 14 bases respectively, with 12 bases between them. This CDR3 has 12 residues. Germline lookup yields CDR1 SGHVS and CDR2 FNYEAQ. The whole variable domain, filled in from reference TRBV7-6 and TRBJ1-4, reads GAGVSQSPRYKVTKRGQDVALRCDPISGHVSLYWYRQALGQGPEFLTYFNYEAQQDKSGLPNDRFSAERPEGSISTLTIQRTEQRDSAMYRCASSLSGRSLFFGSGTQLSVL.

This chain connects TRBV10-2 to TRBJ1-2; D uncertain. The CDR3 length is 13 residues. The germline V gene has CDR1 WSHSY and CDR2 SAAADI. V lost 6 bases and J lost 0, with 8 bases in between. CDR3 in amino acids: CASRDGANYGYTF. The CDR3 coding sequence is TGCGCCAGCAGGGACGGCGCTAACTATGGCTACACCTTC.

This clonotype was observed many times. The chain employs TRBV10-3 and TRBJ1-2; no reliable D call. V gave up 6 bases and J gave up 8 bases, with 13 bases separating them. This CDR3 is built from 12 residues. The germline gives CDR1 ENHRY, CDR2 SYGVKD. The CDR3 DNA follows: TGTGCCATCAGGAGGGAGGGTTCCGGCTACACCTTC. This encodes CAIRREGSGYTF.

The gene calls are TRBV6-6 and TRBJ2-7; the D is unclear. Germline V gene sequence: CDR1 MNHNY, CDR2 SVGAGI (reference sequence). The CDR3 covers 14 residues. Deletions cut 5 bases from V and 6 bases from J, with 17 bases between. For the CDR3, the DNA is TGTGCCAGCAGTACCACTGGGAACCCCTCCGAGCAGTACTTC. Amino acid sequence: CASSTTGNPSEQYF.

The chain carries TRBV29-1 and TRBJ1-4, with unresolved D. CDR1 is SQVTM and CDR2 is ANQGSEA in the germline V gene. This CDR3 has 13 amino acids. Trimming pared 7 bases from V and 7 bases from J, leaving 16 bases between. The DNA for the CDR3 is TGCAGCGCCTCCTGGGGAGTCACTGAAAAACTGTTTTTT. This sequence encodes CSASWGVTEKLFF.

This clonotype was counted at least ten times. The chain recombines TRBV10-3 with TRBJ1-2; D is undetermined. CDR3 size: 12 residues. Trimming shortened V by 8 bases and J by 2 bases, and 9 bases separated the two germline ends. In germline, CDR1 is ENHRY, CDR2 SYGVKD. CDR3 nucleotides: TGTGCCATCTCCCCCTCGAACTATGGCTACACCTTC. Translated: CAISPSNYGYTF.

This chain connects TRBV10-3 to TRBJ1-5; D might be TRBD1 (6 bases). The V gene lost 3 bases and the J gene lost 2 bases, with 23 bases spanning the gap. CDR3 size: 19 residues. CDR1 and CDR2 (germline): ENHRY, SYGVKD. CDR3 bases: TGTGCCATCAGTGATGCCAGAGGGAGGGGGGGTAGCGGCAATCAGCCCCAGCATTTT. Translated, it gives CAISDARGRGGSGNQPQHF.

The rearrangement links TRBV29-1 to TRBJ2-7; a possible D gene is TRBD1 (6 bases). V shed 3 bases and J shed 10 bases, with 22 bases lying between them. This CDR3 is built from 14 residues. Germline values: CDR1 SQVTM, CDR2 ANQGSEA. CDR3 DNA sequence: TGCAGCGTTGAGGCCGAGGACCAAGGGGGACACCAGTACTTC. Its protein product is CSVEAEDQGGHQYF.

The CDR3 spells CASSVATGGSGYTF. The CDR3 region has the DNA TGTGCCAGCAGCGTGGCGACAGGGGGCAGTGGCTACACCTTC. The rearrangement uses TRBV9 and TRBJ1-2; TRBD1 matches at 10 bases. CDR1 is SGDLS, CDR2 YYNGEE, per germline. CDR3 length: 14 residues. The junction had 5 bases not matched to a gene; V was cut back by 2 bases and J by 7 bases.

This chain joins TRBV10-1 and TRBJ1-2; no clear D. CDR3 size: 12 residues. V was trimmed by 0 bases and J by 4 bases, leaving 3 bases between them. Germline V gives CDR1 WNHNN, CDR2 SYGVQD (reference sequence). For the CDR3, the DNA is TGCGCCAGCAGTGAGTCAAGCTATGGCTACACCTTC. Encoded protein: CASSESSYGYTF.